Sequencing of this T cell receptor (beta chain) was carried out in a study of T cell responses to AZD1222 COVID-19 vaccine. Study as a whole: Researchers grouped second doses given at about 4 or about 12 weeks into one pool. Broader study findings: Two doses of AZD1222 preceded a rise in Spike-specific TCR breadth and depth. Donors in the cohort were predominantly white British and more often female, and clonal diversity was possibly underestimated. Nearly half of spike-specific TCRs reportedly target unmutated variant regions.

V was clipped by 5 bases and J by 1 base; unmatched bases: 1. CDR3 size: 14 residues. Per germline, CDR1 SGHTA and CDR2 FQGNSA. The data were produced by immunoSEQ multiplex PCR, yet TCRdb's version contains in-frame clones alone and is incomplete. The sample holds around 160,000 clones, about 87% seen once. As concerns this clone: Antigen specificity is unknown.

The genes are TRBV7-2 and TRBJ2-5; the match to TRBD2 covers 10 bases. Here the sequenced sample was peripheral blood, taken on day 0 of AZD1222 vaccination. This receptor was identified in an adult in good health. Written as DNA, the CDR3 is TGTGCCAGCAGCCGGACTAGCGGCCAAGAGACCCAGTACTTC. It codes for CASSRTSGQETQYF. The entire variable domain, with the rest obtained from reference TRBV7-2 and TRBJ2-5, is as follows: GAGVSQSPSNKVTEKGKDVELRCDPISGHTALYWYRQSLGQGLEFLIYFQGNSAPDKSGLPSDRFSAERTGGSVSTLTIQRTQQEDSAVYLCASSRTSGQETQYFGPGTRLLVL.